The following is a T cell receptor beta chain sequence with its context. This sample was included in a study of blood T cell repertoires in COVID-19. With 1 base removed from V and 5 bases from J, the gap between germline ends came to 11 bases. This CDR3 has 14 amino acids. From germline, CDR1 is LGHDT and CDR2 YNNKEL (reference sequence). Clones were sequenced by immunoSEQ multiplex PCR, and TCRdb holds only the in-frame ones, with some missing. Here the sample spans about 26,000 clones, roughly 85% being singletons. V gene TRBV3-1 (or the pseudogene TRBV3-2) combines with J gene TRBJ2-5; D remains unclear. This TCR was sampled from a human donor in a cohort sampled during active COVID-19. Sequencing input: peripheral blood. In DNA form, the CDR3 reads TGTGCCAGCAGCCAAGTGGAGTATGGGGAGACCCAGTACTTC. As protein: CASSQVEYGETQYF.